The clone carrying this T cell receptor beta chain was found a few times. Germline CDR1 and CDR2: MNHEY and SVGAGI. The CDR3 extends over 13 amino acids. V lost 6 bases to trimming and J lost 7 bases, with 15 bases between them. As originally analysed: It was from reference gene primer amplification that nucleated cell counts were estimated. Assay: immunoSEQ multiplex PCR; the TCRdb copy retains only in-frame clones and omits some. The V and J calls and clone size are taken from that table; D and trimming were inferred from the DNA. The data contain more than 100,000 clones, 80% to 90% of them singletons. These data originate in a study of blood T cell repertoires in COVID-19. Study at large: COVID-19 samples collected from the United States, Italy and Spain covered acute and convalescent phases. T cells, B-cell-depleted T cells, or PBMCs provided the cDNA or gDNA that served as material.

This clonotype was sampled from a man aged 35 to 55 with acute or convalescent COVID-19. The material sequenced was peripheral blood. The chain employs TRBV6-5 and TRBJ1-2, with a possible D match to TRBD1 (5 bases). The CDR3, as DNA: TGTGCCAGCAGCGTGGGGGGATCTGGTGGCTACACCTTC. This codes for CASSVGGSGGYTF.